Shown below are 5 T cell receptor beta chains from a single sample sequenced in a study of identical twins. One entry per CDR3 protein results from TCRdb running MiXCR on the 5' RACE reads. Seen here are fewer than 250,000 distinct CDR3 sequences, roughly 7% observed once, and the top ten hold 3.6%. These data also formed part of another study, on yellow fever vaccine responses in identical twins.

The material sequenced was memory (CD45RO+) T cells sorted from blood. The source of these receptors is a woman between 18 and 29 years old in good health.

This clonotype was seen only a few times. V usage is TRBV3-1 and J usage is TRBJ1-1; a possible D gene is TRBD1 (5 bases). Trimming cost V 5 bases and J 7 bases, with 14 bases left between them. The CDR3 contains 13 residues. Germline CDR1 LGHDT, CDR2 YNNKEL (reference sequence). The CDR3 sequence is CASSSTGGVEAFF. DNA of the CDR3: TGTGCCAGCAGCTCAACTGGGGGGGTTGAAGCTTTCTTT.

This clonotype was detected a few times. This chain uses TRBV4-1 with TRBJ2-3; the D call may be TRBD1 or TRBD2 (6 bases each). Trimming removed 2 bases from V and 5 bases from J, with 17 bases in between. Germline V gene sequence: CDR1 MGHRA, CDR2 YSYEKL. The CDR3 contains 16 residues. The CDR3 spells CASSQFDGGQGDTQYF. The DNA of the CDR3 is TGCGCCAGCAGCCAATTTGACGGGGGCCAGGGAGATACGCAGTATTTT.

This clonotype was seen a few times. The chain uses TRBV6-1 and TRBJ2-2; 10 bases fit TRBD2. The CDR3 length is 16 residues. From germline, CDR1 is MNHNS and CDR2 SASEGT. The V and J ends lost 2 bases and 5 bases, in that order; junction bases with no gene match: 5. The CDR3 loop reads CASSEYLAGVTGELFF. CDR3 nucleotide sequence: TGTGCCAGCAGTGAATACCTAGCGGGGGTGACCGGGGAGCTGTTTTTT.

This chain connects TRBV24-1 to TRBJ2-3; maybe TRBD2 (5 bases). The CDR3 is 15 amino acids. In germline, CDR1 is KGHDR, CDR2 SFDVKD. V was trimmed by 4 bases and J by 2 bases, leaving 12 bases between them. CDR3: CATSELSGYTDTQYF. CDR3 DNA: TGTGCCACCAGTGAATTAAGCGGATACACAGATACGCAGTATTTT.

Here the CDR3 reads CASMRTNDNEQFF. In nucleotides, the CDR3 is TGTGCCAGCATGAGGACAAACGACAATGAGCAGTTCTTC. V usage is TRBV2 and J usage is TRBJ2-1; tentative D call: TRBD1 (5 bases). Deletions cut 7 bases from V and 5 bases from J, with 12 bases between. Looked up from germline, CDR1 is SNHLY and CDR2 is FYNNEI. The CDR3 has 13 amino acids.